These 8 T cell receptor beta chains share one sample of origin, sequenced in a study of cytomegalovirus exposure and HLA in healthy donors (dated by TCRdb to the late 2010s). Libraries came from the immunoSEQ multiplex PCR assay. A mixture of 60 forward primers for TCR Vbeta segments and 13 reverse primers for TCR Jbeta segments was used in the multiplex PCR. TCRdb mirrors the immuneACCESS table, restricted to in-frame sequences. Some clones are absent from its copies; in checked studies, under half trace to an unresolved V gene, and the reason for the others is unknown. The sample table records about 90,000 clones; roughly 67% of these occur just once. The ten largest make up about 22% of the sample. Sequenced: PBMCs. The receptor set was obtained from a woman aged 45-65 years in good health and CMV-seropositive.

The rearrangement uses TRBV2 and TRBJ2-5, with D possibly TRBD2 on 5 matching bases. V was trimmed by 8 bases and J by 1 base, leaving 14 bases between them. This CDR3 is built from 14 residues. Germline loops: CDR1 SNHLY, CDR2 FYNNEI. The CDR3 DNA reads as TGTGCCAGCGGACTCGGACTGAGCCAAGAGACCCAGTACTTC. Its protein product is CASGLGLSQETQYF.

This sequence joins TRBV11-1 and TRBJ2-3, with D hard to call. Trimming cost V 2 bases and J 5 bases, with 11 bases left between them. The CDR3 loop spans 14 amino acids. Germline V CDR1 and CDR2: SGHAT, FQDESV (reference sequence). The CDR3: CASSLTPNRDTQYF. DNA of the CDR3: TGTGCCAGCAGCTTAACACCAAATCGAGATACGCAGTATTTT.

The rearrangement uses TRBV2 and TRBJ1-4; 7 nucleotides match TRBD1. CDR3 length: 16 residues. Unmatched junction bases numbered 13, after V lost 5 bases and J lost 7 bases. The V gene's germline CDR1 is SNHLY and CDR2 FYNNEI. CDR3 residues: CASSLTGTVISEKLFF. CDR3 bases: TGTGCCAGCAGTTTGACCGGGACAGTGATAAGTGAAAAACTGTTTTTT.

The rearrangement uses TRBV11-1 and TRBJ2-7; the match to TRBD1 covers 7 bases. Germline CDR1 reads SGHAT; CDR2 reads FQDESV (reference sequence). There are 17 residues in the CDR3. The V and J ends lost 1 base and 0 bases, in that order; junction bases with no gene match: 9. In DNA form, the CDR3 reads TGTGCCAGCAGCTTAGGGGACAGACTCATTAGCTCCTACGAGCAGTACTTC. Translating it yields CASSLGDRLISSYEQYF.

This clone was observed a few times. V and J are TRBV2 and TRBJ1-4; a possible D gene is TRBD1 (6 bases). Trimming cost V 0 bases and J 7 bases, with 12 bases left between them. This CDR3 region has 15 residues. Germline-derived CDR1 and CDR2 are SNHLY and FYNNEI. CDR3 sequence: CASSEARTAFEKLFF. The CDR3 DNA follows: TGTGCCAGCAGTGAAGCACGGACAGCCTTTGAAAAACTGTTTTTT.

This chain joins TRBV7-9 and TRBJ1-6, with D possibly being TRBD1 (5 bases). Germline-derived CDR1 and CDR2 are SEHNR and FQNEAQ (reference sequence). The germline V and J ends were trimmed by 5 bases and 4 bases, with 12 bases remaining between them. The CDR3 has 15 amino acids. CDR3 region: CASSPGTEYNSPLHF. CDR3 nucleotide sequence: TGTGCCAGCAGCCCGGGGACTGAGTATAATTCACCCCTCCACTTT.

The chain recombines TRBV4-3 with TRBJ1-2, with 7 bases matching TRBD1. V gave up 1 base and J gave up 8 bases; unmatched junction bases: 7. Germline loops: CDR1 LGHNA, CDR2 YSLEER. The CDR3 runs to 14 residues. The CDR3 nucleotides are TGCGCCAGCAGCCAAGTGCGACAGGGTGAAGGCTACACCTTC. Its protein product is CASSQVRQGEGYTF.

The chain joins TRBV28 to TRBJ1-1; D unresolved. CDR3 length: 13 residues. Germline lookup yields CDR1 MDHEN and CDR2 SYDVKM. The germline V and J ends were trimmed by 3 bases and 1 base, with 6 bases remaining between them. The CDR3 DNA sequence: TGTGCCAGCAGTTTCACAGCGAACACTGAAGCTTTCTTT. Translation: CASSFTANTEAFF.